This T cell receptor beta chain appears in the sequencing data of a study of early T cells in non-severe SARS-CoV-2 infection. Unique molecular identifiers were added to individual cDNA molecules. TCRdb recomputed calls from the 5' RACE reads with MiXCR, one row per CDR3 protein. The sample records about 56,000 distinct CDR3 sequences, over 9.5% being singletons. There are many counts of this clonotype. Trimming removed 0 bases from V and 4 bases from J, with 13 bases in between. This CDR3 spans 15 amino acids. Germline V gene data show CDR1 as SGHNT and CDR2 as YYREEE (reference sequence). This sequence was found in an adult who was a healthcare worker with PCR-confirmed SARS-CoV-2 infection or an uninfected control (not recorded which). The rearrangement joins TRBV5-4 to TRBJ1-1; the D gene is possibly TRBD1 (6 bases). The source material was whole blood. For the CDR3, the DNA is TGTGCCAGCAGCTTGGTTCCAGGGGCCGGCACTGAAGCTTTCTTT. Translated: CASSLVPGAGTEAFF.